This TCR beta chain emerged from a study of shared T cell receptors in the human thymus (dated by TCRdb to the early 2020s). Regarding the complete study: The study examined how self-reactive, shared T-cell receptor alpha chains are generated in the human thymus.

CDR1 SGHTA and CDR2 FQGNSA are derived from the germline V gene. Clipping removes 1 base from V and 0 bases from J, with 13 as the unmatched junction base count. The CDR3 spans 19 residues, from the cysteine through the phenylalanine. Only the CDR3 portion is preserved as DNA: 57 bases, with reading frame beginning at the first base. The library was made by the immunoSEQ multiplex PCR assay. The source is immuneACCESS, and TCRdb retained only in-frame sequences with V and J called. Part of the clones is not carried over; for the studies checked, unresolved V genes explain less than half of this, and the remainder is unexplained. For this sample the table gives about 500,000 clones, of which 78% were detected only once. 0.013% of the sample goes to the ten largest clones. This clone occurred a few times. Its antigen remains unidentified. The input lacks base qualities; no much larger clone sits a single base away.

This sample was also put to use in a study of human thymus T cells. Taken from the second paper: Immunologically healthy infants undergoing open corrective cardiac surgery for congenital heart defects in Finland were used as donors. The thymus tissue came from surgical resects taken out during corrective cardiac surgery. V and J gene segment usage appeared biased in both thymic and peripheral blood repertoires. According to the related research, thymic TCR repertoires were highly overlapping among unrelated individuals. The study described the TCR alpha and beta repertoires in eight or nine infant thymus samples and a few matching peripheral blood samples. Donor ages ranged from roughly 6 to 250 days, and the cohort comprised roughly 6 male and two female infants. Thymocytes were freed from the tissue by mechanical means and kept at -70 degrees C as pellets of roughly 9-30 million cells. Genomic DNA was extracted from frozen cell pellets with a QIAsymphony instrument. Using the immunoSEQ multiplex PCR assay, the TCRB and TCRAD loci were amplified from a standardized quantity of quality-controlled genomic DNA. The amplicons spanned the V(D)J region and were long enough to cover the CDR3 and allow V and J genes to be identified. The amplicons were sequenced on an Illumina platform via the commercial immunoSEQ service. Primer bias and sequencing errors were corrected using previously described methods, and TCRAD and TCRB definitions followed the IMGT database. The repertoires were analysed using immunoSEQ Analyzer 3.0 and VDJTools for basic statistics, V/J segment usage, diversity estimates, rarefaction and pairwise overlap. To estimate diversity, the Chao1, ChaoE, Efron-Thisted, Shannon and inverse Simpson indices were applied, and diversity was also estimated on datasets down-sampled to the smallest sample. For repertoire overlap, CDR3 nucleotide sequence, V gene and J gene had to match strictly, and clustering was done by Jaccard-based multidimensional scaling. Thymus samples yielded on average approximately 800,000 unique TCRB clonotypes, compared with 65,000 to 100,000 from blood samples.

The chain couples TRBV7-2 to TRBJ2-7, with TRBD2 matching 9 junction bases. The sequence came from a boy under two years old with a congenital heart defect. Donor details come from another sample of the same person, matched by shared clones. Source material: thymocytes. The CDR3 region reads CASSLVEPTSGRSSYEQYF. Read as DNA, the sequence is TGTGCCAGCAGCTTAGTGGAGCCGACTAGCGGTAGGAGCTCCTACGAGCAGTACTTC.